This TCR beta chain derives from a study of CD8+ T cells in alopecia areata (dated 2018 in TCRdb). Background for the entire study: Treated patients were enrolled in an open-label pilot trial of oral tofacitinib, 5 to 10 mg twice daily, for moderate-to-severe alopecia areata. Scalp clonality was compared among normal scalp (n=4), patchy alopecia areata scalp (n=8), and alopecia totalis/universalis scalp (n=8). Tofacitinib was administered for 6 to 18 months, and 6 months of follow-up off drug were then conducted to assess delayed response and recurrence. The study used high-throughput TCRbeta sequencing to examine T cell clonal expansion in alopecia areata, in both the C3H/HeJ mouse model and human patients. On the human side, TCRbeta sequencing was run on scalp tissue and on sorted CD4+ and CD8+ peripheral blood T cells from healthy controls and from alopecia areata patients with either patchy or totalis/universalis disease. RNA was obtained with the PAXgene miRNA kit for fixed scalp, the miRNeasy kit for PBMCs, and the RNeasy kit for mouse skin. TCRbeta CDR3 regions were amplified by immunoSEQ multiplex PCR using 35 Vbeta forward and 13 Jbeta reverse primers. Biopsies were taken from tofacitinib-treated patients at baseline and at 4 and 24 weeks of treatment, and a later scalp biopsy was taken in several of the tofacitinib-treated patients. On the study overall, not on this receptor specifically: Compared with mice, TCR sequences shared between patients were less clear, possibly partly because of HLA diversity across the patient population. Unlike mouse skin, where gammadelta T cells dominate, normal human skin contains resident alphabeta T cells that get sequenced too, which complicates analysis of the scalp TCR repertoire. Compared with normal scalp, lesional scalp had higher clonality and more expanded CD8+ clones, particularly in alopecia totalis/universalis, a pattern that suggests antigenic drive.

Concerning this clone: The clone's antigen remains unknown. Qualities for individual bases were not recorded, and no much larger clone is one base off.

The method behind the library was the immunoSEQ multiplex PCR assay. RNA was extracted from all samples and reverse transcribed into cDNA, which served as template for TCR sequencing. SuperScript III was used to make first-strand cDNA, primed with a 2:1 mix of oligo-dT and random hexamers. A synthetic immune receptor repertoire was used to assess amplification bias, and residual bias was removed computationally. As for the authors' bioinformatics: Raw reads were preprocessed to remove errors, and CDR3 was defined according to IMGT conventions as the region from the conserved cysteine to phenylalanine. Clonality was computed by normalizing Shannon entropy by log2 of the number of productive unique TCRs and subtracting the result from 1. Whether each scalp clone was CD4 or CD8 was inferred by checking scalp TCRbeta sequences against the CD4 and CD8 repertoires from sorted blood. As stored in TCRdb, this immuneACCESS dataset retains in-frame rearrangements with V and J assigned. A fraction of the clones does not appear; measured against another copy, unresolved V genes explain less than half of the discrepancy, and the remainder lacks a known reason. The V and J calls and clone size are taken from that table; D and trimming were inferred from the DNA. Recorded for this sample are about 150,000 clones; approximately 50% of them occurred a single time. The top ten clones comprise approximately 6.8% of the sample.

Trimming takes 8 bases off V and 1 base off J; junction bases not matched to a gene: 9. The germline V gene sets CDR1 to MDHEN and CDR2 to SYDVKM. Reading from cysteine to phenylalanine, the CDR3 counts 15 amino acids. This entry keeps only the CDR3 DNA: 45 bases, framed from base 1. Lesional scalp punch biopsies and peripheral blood were obtained from alopecia areata patients. PBMCs were separated by density centrifugation and stained for CD3, CD4 and CD8, after which CD4+ and CD8+ T cells were sorted on a FACSAria. Here the chain combines TRBV28 and TRBJ2-3, and 7 bases in between align with TRBD1. This TCR derives from a human donor with alopecia areata. Material: CD4+ T cells sorted from blood. The DNA reads as follows: TGTGCCAGCCAATACAGGGGTGTTCGCACAGATACGCAGTATTTT. Its coded protein is CASQYRGVRTDTQYF.